One sample yielded the 30 T cell receptor beta chains listed below, sequenced in a study of regulatory T cells in long-lasting Graves disease. Construction of the TCR beta libraries employed iRepertoire HTBI primers in conjunction with Arm-PCR of CDR3 regions. TCRdb redid the calling of the multiplex PCR reads with MiXCR, one entry per CDR3 protein. The table shows around 500,000 distinct CDR3 sequences, with 16% occurring only once. The time point here: newly diagnosed GD, antithyroid drugs for less than 3 months. PBMC RNA was the source of the TCR library. The same specimen was also included in a second study, on T cells in Graves' hyperthyroidism and ophthalmopathy.

The sample consisted of peripheral blood mononuclear cells (PBMCs), taken at new diagnosis, from a patient treated with antithyroid drugs. All receptors derive from a woman aged 35-60 years with Graves disease.

This clonotype was recorded at least ten times. The chain has TRBV12-5 and TRBJ2-1; possible D gene TRBD2, 6 bases. CDR3 size: 16 residues. Trimming took 5 bases from V and 8 from J, leaving 22 bases between them. Per germline, CDR1 LGHNT and CDR2 FRNRAP. The CDR3 DNA reads as TGTGCTAGTGGTCCCCGACTAGTCTCAGGCGGAGATGAGCAGTTCTTC. This encodes CASGPRLVSGGDEQFF. Using reference TRBV12-5 and TRBJ2-1 for the parts outside the CDR3, the full variable domain is DARVTQTPRHKVTEMGQEVTMRCQPILGHNTVFWYRQTMMQGLELLAYFRNRAPLDDSGMPKDRFSAEMPDATLATLKIQPSEPRDSAVYFCASGPRLVSGGDEQFFGPGTRLTVL.

A note on this clonotype: Since a far larger clone is one base different, this is likely a read error. The V call is TRBV6-8, the J call TRBJ1-1, with D maybe TRBD2 (5 bases). TRBJ2-3 matches the DNA end more closely, so the J call is doubtful. From germline, CDR1 is MNHGY and CDR2 SAAAGT. The CDR3 has 16 amino acids. CDR3 region: CASSSERTPAKDAQYF. CDR3 nucleotide sequence: TGTGCCAGCAGTTCGGAGAGGACTCCAGCCAAAGATGCGCAGTATTTT.

This clonotype was observed many times. The genes are TRBV6-1 and TRBJ2-5; tentatively, D is TRBD1 or TRBD2 (6 bases each). The CDR3 has 16 amino acids. Germline values: CDR1 MNHNS, CDR2 SASEGT. V dropped 7 bases and J dropped 5 bases, with 23 bases sitting between them. This CDR3 reads CASIPRKGGLGETQYF. In DNA, the CDR3 is TGTGCCAGCATCCCCCGAAAAGGGGGGCTGGGTGAGACCCAGTACTTC.

The chain employs TRBV20-1 and TRBJ2-2; D is undetermined. This CDR3 region has 16 residues. V dropped 2 bases and J dropped 5 bases, with 18 bases sitting between them. Looked up from germline, CDR1 is DFQATT and CDR2 is SNEGSKA (reference sequence). CDR3 loop: CSARRISGSETGELFF. CDR3 in DNA: TGCAGTGCTAGAAGGATTAGTGGATCCGAGACCGGGGAGCTGTTTTTT.

Only a few counts were recorded for this clonotype. The chain employs TRBV3-1 and TRBJ2-1; 11 bases line up with TRBD2. Germline V gene sequence: CDR1 LGHDT, CDR2 YNNKEL (reference sequence). V lost 0 bases to trimming and J lost 6 bases; unmatched junction nucleotides: 7. This CDR3 spans 17 amino acids. CDR3 bases: TGTGCCAGCAGCCAAGATAGGGAGCTAGCGGGGGGCAATGAGCAGTTCTTC. This sequence encodes CASSQDRELAGGNEQFF.

The chain employs TRBV19 and TRBJ2-7; 9 bases map to TRBD1. Germline V CDR1 and CDR2: LNHDA, SQIVND (reference sequence). Unmatched junction bases numbered 13, after V lost 5 bases and J lost 5 bases. This CDR3 has 16 residues. Written as DNA, the CDR3 is TGTGCCAGTAGTGCCCATACTTGGACAGGGGAAGACGAGCAGTACTTC. Protein: CASSAHTWTGEDEQYF.

There are a few counts of this clonotype. The V call is TRBV10-3, the J call TRBJ2-1, with 9 bases matching TRBD2. Germline V CDR1 and CDR2: ENHRY, SYGVKD. Trimming removed 4 bases from V and 7 bases from J; junction bases left unmatched: 5. The CDR3 is 14 amino acids. This CDR3 is CAISGWTSENEQFF. The CDR3 DNA reads as TGTGCCATCAGTGGCTGGACTAGCGAGAATGAGCAGTTCTTC.

This clonotype was picked up a small number of times. The chain has TRBV19 and TRBJ1-2; D gene ambiguous. V lost 2 bases, J lost 5 bases, and 15 bases lay in between. This CDR3 is built from 15 residues. The germline gives CDR1 LNHDA, CDR2 SQIVND (reference sequence). The CDR3: CASSINNSGGYGYTF. The CDR3 DNA reads TGTGCCAGTAGTATAAACAACAGCGGCGGGTATGGCTACACCTTC.

This clonotype was counted ten times or more. CDR3 loop: CASGPEGTVNTEAFF. The CDR3 DNA sequence: TGTGCTAGTGGCCCAGAGGGTACGGTGAACACTGAAGCTTTCTTT. The chain couples TRBV12-5 to TRBJ1-1; D not resolved. The CDR3 covers 15 residues. Germline V CDR1 and CDR2: LGHNT, FRNRAP. V was trimmed by 6 bases and J by 0 bases, leaving 14 bases between them.

This clonotype turned up a few times. The chain is built from TRBV6-1 and TRBJ1-1, with a tentative D call TRBD1 (6 bases). This CDR3 has 17 residues. CDR1 is MNHNS and CDR2 is SASEGT in the germline V gene. Trimming left V 0 bases short and J 0 bases short, with 14 bases between. The CDR3 loop reads CASSEAVTGTMNTEAFF. DNA for the CDR3: TGTGCCAGCAGTGAAGCGGTGACAGGTACCATGAACACTGAAGCTTTCTTT.

This clonotype occurred many times. The J gene is TRBJ1-1, the V gene TRBV18, with D possibly being TRBD1 (6 bases). V gave up 6 bases and J gave up 4 bases, with 18 bases separating them. The V gene's germline CDR1 is KGHSH and CDR2 LQKENI. This CDR3 has 15 residues. In DNA, the CDR3 is TGTGCCAGCTCTCCCAGGGGCGCAGAGGGCACTGAAGCTTTCTTT. Its translation is CASSPRGAEGTEAFF.

This clonotype was counted many times. V usage is TRBV3-1 and J usage is TRBJ2-2; D not resolved. CDR1 is LGHDT, CDR2 YNNKEL, per germline (reference sequence). With 2 bases removed from V and 0 bases from J, the gap between germline ends came to 10 bases. The CDR3 runs to 16 residues. CDR3 DNA sequence: TGTGCCAGCAGCCAACAAACACCCGCGAACACCGGGGAGCTGTTTTTT. This codes for CASSQQTPANTGELFF.

This clonotype was detected a few times. The chain uses TRBV25-1 and TRBJ2-5, with TRBD2 as a possible D gene (5 bases). Trimming pared 2 bases from V and 4 bases from J, leaving 8 bases between. This CDR3 comprises 13 residues. CDR1 and CDR2 from the germline V gene are MGHDK and SYGVNS. The CDR3 spells CASSELGVETQYF. The CDR3 DNA follows: TGTGCCAGCAGTGAACTCGGGGTAGAGACCCAGTACTTC.

The sample holds many counts of this clonotype. V gene TRBV12-3 or TRBV12-4 combines with J gene TRBJ2-7; TRBD1 agrees at 7 bases. Germline trimming cut 5 bases from V and 3 bases from J; bases unmatched to any gene: 10. This CDR3 comprises 15 residues. The CDR3 loop is CASSPDRVRGYEQYF. The CDR3 DNA is TGTGCCAGCAGTCCAGACAGGGTTCGGGGCTACGAGCAGTACTTC.

This clonotype came up many times. V and J are TRBV20-1 and TRBJ2-4, with TRBD1 matching 9 bases. Germline assignment: CDR1 DFQATT and CDR2 SNEGSKA (reference sequence). J lost 7 bases, V lost 3 bases, and 10 bases had no gene match. The CDR3 loop spans 15 amino acids. This CDR3 is CSASPGTGIANIQYF. The CDR3 nucleotides are TGCAGTGCTAGTCCCGGGACAGGGATTGCCAACATTCAGTACTTC.

This clonotype was seen a few times. This chain connects TRBV2 to TRBJ2-7; a weak D match, TRBD2 (6 bases). There are 15 residues in the CDR3. V dropped 6 bases and J dropped 6 bases, with 21 bases sitting between them. Germline loops: CDR1 SNHLY, CDR2 FYNNEI. This chain's CDR3 is CASSLDAGRSTEQYF. In DNA form, the CDR3 reads TGTGCCAGCAGCTTGGATGCGGGACGGTCAACCGAGCAGTACTTC.

The rearrangement joins TRBV5-1 to TRBJ2-1, with TRBD1 matching 8 bases. J gave up 1 base and V 4 bases, and 10 bases lay outside the gene matches. This CDR3 has 17 amino acids. The germline CDR1 and CDR2 sequences are SGHRS and YFSETQ. The CDR3 DNA reads TGCGCCAGCAGCCTCTTGCCGACAGGGGTGTCCTACAATGAGCAGTTCTTC. Protein: CASSLLPTGVSYNEQFF.

At least ten counts were recorded for this clonotype. The chain employs TRBV2 and TRBJ2-7; D unclear. V lost 2 bases to trimming and J lost 6 bases, with 5 bases between them. The CDR3 runs 11 residues. Germline values: CDR1 SNHLY, CDR2 FYNNEI. The CDR3 DNA follows: TGTGCCAGCAGTGAAAGCCGCGAGCAGTACTTC. This sequence encodes CASSESREQYF.

This clonotype has only a few counts. The chain joins TRBV7-8 to TRBJ2-1; D possibly corresponds to TRBD2 (5 bases). Germline CDR1 is SGHVS and CDR2 is FQNEAQ. The CDR3 has 14 amino acids. V lost 2 bases and J lost 7, with 12 bases in between. The CDR3 DNA reads as TGTGCCAGCAGCTTAAGGACTGAAGGTAATGAGCAGTTCTTC. Protein: CASSLRTEGNEQFF.

The table lists this clonotype with many counts. This chain joins TRBV12-5 and TRBJ1-1; D not certain. Germline loops: CDR1 LGHNT, CDR2 FRNRAP. V dropped 2 bases and J dropped 9 bases, with 4 bases sitting between them. The CDR3 sequence is 10 residues long. Here the CDR3 reads CASGLQKAFF. CDR3 in DNA: TGTGCTAGTGGTTTGCAGAAAGCTTTCTTT. Complete variable domain (other parts from reference TRBV12-5 and TRBJ1-1): DARVTQTPRHKVTEMGQEVTMRCQPILGHNTVFWYRQTMMQGLELLAYFRNRAPLDDSGMPKDRFSAEMPDATLATLKIQPSEPRDSAVYFCASGLQKAFFGQGTRLTVV.

This clonotype came up many times. The genes are TRBV2 and TRBJ2-2; D gene ambiguous. The CDR3 is 16 residues long. V was pared by 3 bases and J by 0 bases, with 11 bases between. Germline V gives CDR1 SNHLY, CDR2 FYNNEI. CDR3 amino acids: CASSDMRRTNTGELFF. CDR3 DNA: TGTGCCAGCAGTGATATGAGGAGAACGAACACCGGGGAGCTGTTTTTT.

The V call is TRBV30, the J call TRBJ2-1; 7 bases match TRBD2. This CDR3 spans 16 amino acids. CDR1 and CDR2 from the germline V gene are GTSNPN and SVGIG (reference sequence). With 2 bases clipped from V and 3 bases from J, the junction kept 10 bases outside the gene matches. CDR3 sequence (DNA): TGTGCCTGGAGTCCAGTGGCGGGGGTCCTCTACAATGAGCAGTTCTTC. It yields the protein CAWSPVAGVLYNEQFF.

This clonotype was seen repeatedly, ten times or more. V is TRBV6-2 or TRBV6-3 and J is TRBJ2-1; D perhaps matches TRBD2 (5 bases). Germline values: CDR1 MNHEY, CDR2 SVGEGT. The CDR3 spans 13 residues. V lost 8 bases and J lost 5, with 13 bases in between. CDR3 loop: CASGGLSDNEQFF. In DNA, the CDR3 is TGTGCCAGCGGTGGACTTTCGGACAATGAGCAGTTCTTC.

This clonotype was counted many times. The genes are TRBV7-9 and TRBJ1-5; unclear D gene. This CDR3 is built from 15 residues. The germline gives CDR1 SEHNR, CDR2 FQNEAQ (reference sequence). Trimming removed 5 bases at V and 2 bases at J, with 13 bases between. As DNA, the CDR3 is TGTGCCAGCAGCCCCGACCTCCCGGGCAATCAGCCCCAGCATTTT. This translates into CASSPDLPGNQPQHF.

This chain links TRBV12-3 or TRBV12-4 with TRBJ2-1; 13 bases map to TRBD2. The ends lost 6 bases at V and 9 bases at J; junction bases unmatched: 8. The CDR3 totals 15 residues. CDR3 in amino acids: CASSQTSGGAGEQFF. DNA for the CDR3: TGTGCCAGCAGCCAAACTAGCGGGGGGGCCGGTGAGCAGTTCTTC.

This clonotype has just a few counts. The V gene is TRBV4-1, the J gene TRBJ1-3; no clear D. CDR3 length: 15 amino acids. Germline V gives CDR1 MGHRA, CDR2 YSYEKL. The ends were cut back, 5 bases at V and 2 bases at J, with 13 bases in the middle. The CDR3 sequence: CASSFDQAPGNTIYF. CDR3 bases: TGCGCCAGCAGCTTCGACCAGGCGCCTGGAAACACCATATATTTT.

In the case of this clonotype: At one boundary the junction diverges from the germline segment, which might be a read error. The chain has TRBV5-1 and TRBJ2-1; TRBD2 agrees at 13 bases. CDR1 and CDR2 (germline): SGHRS, YFSETQ. The CDR3 length is 19 residues. The CDR3 is CASSPPRTSGGSSYNEQFF. The CDR3 DNA reads TGTGCCAGCAGCCCTCCTCGGACTAGCGGGGGTTCCTCCTACAATGAGCAGTTCTTC.

Comment on this clonotype: It is likely a read error, because the conserved phenylalanine at the end of the CDR3 is missing. The DNA is omitted, as the CDR3 cannot be located on it reliably, and the CDR3 follows TCRdb's listing. J is TRBJ1-1 and V is TRBV12-3 or TRBV12-4; the table gives TRBD1 as D, unverified against the DNA. The CDR3 spans 8 amino acids, including both terminal residues. The chain's CDR3 is CASSTGTG.

This clonotype was detected ten times or more. The chain couples TRBV13 to TRBJ2-7; no clear D. CDR3 length equals 15 residues. V lost 1 base to trimming and J lost 0 bases, with 10 bases between them. The germline V gene has CDR1 PRHDT and CDR2 FYEKMQ (reference sequence). For the CDR3, the DNA is TGTGCCAGCAGCTTAGACACCCTCGGCTCCTACGAGCAGTACTTC. Residues: CASSLDTLGSYEQYF.

The rearrangement uses TRBV10-2 and TRBJ1-5; D uncertain. The CDR3 consists of 12 residues. Germline CDR1 reads WSHSY; CDR2 reads SAAADI. V lost 3 bases to trimming and J lost 9 bases, with 9 bases between them. CDR3 coding DNA: TGCGCCAGCAGTGACGGAGGATCGCCCCAGCATTTT. Protein product: CASSDGGSPQHF.